The 9 T cell receptor beta chains reported below all come from one sample, sequenced in a study of T cell responses to AZD1222 COVID-19 vaccine. Clones were read by immunoSEQ multiplex PCR, and TCRdb kept only the in-frame ones, dropping some. Among some 93,000 clones listed, 88% were seen once. Specimen: peripheral blood, collected 28 days after the second AZD1222 dose. The receptors derive from an adult who received the AZD1222 COVID-19 vaccine.

This clone came up once. The genes are TRBV3-1 (or the pseudogene TRBV3-2) and TRBJ2-4; 14 nucleotides align to TRBD2. The V and J ends lost 3 bases and 6 bases, in that order; junction bases with no gene match: 10. The CDR3 contains 18 residues. Germline CDR1 is LGHDT and CDR2 is YNNKEL (reference sequence). The CDR3 reads CASSQVPGLAGVGNIQYF. CDR3 bases: TGTGCCAGCAGCCAGGTACCGGGACTAGCGGGAGTAGGAAACATTCAGTACTTC.

The chain employs TRBV19 and TRBJ1-4; no clear D gene. Trimming removed 3 bases from V and 4 bases from J, with 12 bases in between. The CDR3 is 15 residues long. Germline V gene data show CDR1 as LNHDA and CDR2 as SQIVND (reference sequence). The CDR3 nucleotides are TGTGCCAGTAGTATCGCGGGCAGCCTTAATGAAAAACTGTTTTTT. It yields the protein CASSIAGSLNEKLFF. Combining the CDR3 with reference TRBV19 and TRBJ1-4 gives the whole variable domain DGGITQSPKYLFRKEGQNVTLSCEQNLNHDAMYWYRQDPGQGLRLIYYSQIVNDFQKGDIAEGYSVSREKKESFPLTVTSAQKNPTAFYLCASSIAGSLNEKLFFGSGTQLSVL.

The CDR3 protein is CAWSVGRGEQYF. In DNA form, the CDR3 reads TGTGCCTGGAGTGTAGGACGAGGGGAGCAGTACTTC. The chain carries TRBV30 and TRBJ2-7, with a tentative D call TRBD2 (5 bases). CDR1 is GTSNPN and CDR2 is SVGIG in the germline V gene (reference sequence). Trimming removed 0 bases from V and 7 bases from J, with 10 bases in between. This CDR3 has 12 amino acids.

This chain connects TRBV10-2 to TRBJ2-1, with 10 bases lining up with TRBD1. V shed 9 bases, J shed 3 bases, and the junction held 5 bases outside the gene matches. Germline V gives CDR1 WSHSY, CDR2 SAAADI. The CDR3 is made up of 14 amino acids. The CDR3: CASTGTGDYNEQFF. The CDR3 nucleotides are TGCGCCAGTACCGGGACAGGGGACTACAATGAGCAGTTCTTC.

The chain recombines TRBV27 with TRBJ2-7; 9 bases agree with TRBD2. Looked up from germline, CDR1 is MNHEY and CDR2 is SMNVEV (reference sequence). J was trimmed by 6 bases and V by 4 bases; bases with no gene match: 7. The CDR3 runs 14 residues. CDR3 DNA: TGTGCCAGCAGTTGGCAGCGGGAGGCCCGCGAGCAGTACTTC. Amino acids: CASSWQREAREQYF.

This clone came up a few times. The chain employs TRBV6-2 or TRBV6-3 and TRBJ1-2; no clear D gene. CDR3 size: 16 residues. The V end was cut by 1 base, the J end by 0 bases, with 12 bases between. Germline-derived CDR1 and CDR2 are MNHEY and SVGEGT. This CDR3 is CASSYLSGLANYGYTF. Here the CDR3 DNA reads TGTGCCAGCAGTTACTTATCAGGCCTAGCTAACTATGGCTACACCTTC.

As for this clone: Distinct nucleotide sequences in the sample also encode this CDR3. The chain recombines TRBV15 with TRBJ1-2; TRBD1 is a possible D gene (6 bases). Germline V gene sequence: CDR1 LNHNV, CDR2 YYDKDF (reference sequence). V lost 0 bases and J lost 6, with 8 bases in between. The CDR3 runs 13 residues. The CDR3 sequence: CATSREEGDGYTF. In DNA form, the CDR3 reads TGTGCCACCAGCAGAGAGGAGGGGGATGGCTACACCTTC.

As for this clone: Other DNA sequences in the sample encode the same CDR3. The chain links TRBV15 to TRBJ1-2; D is uncertain. Germline CDR1 and CDR2: LNHNV and YYDKDF (reference sequence). The CDR3 runs 13 residues. With 0 bases removed from V and 6 bases from J, the gap between germline ends came to 8 bases. DNA for the CDR3: TGTGCCACCAGCAGAGAGGAGGGTGATGGCTACACCTTC. Encoded protein: CATSREEGDGYTF.

The chain carries TRBV2 and TRBJ1-6; the match to TRBD1 covers 10 bases. J was trimmed by 7 bases and V by 11 bases; bases with no gene match: 2. The CDR3 consists of 12 residues. Germline V gene sequence: CDR1 SNHLY, CDR2 FYNNEI. CDR3 sequence: CAWTGGNSPLHF. CDR3 sequence (DNA): TGTGCCTGGACAGGGGGAAATTCACCCCTCCACTTT.